This T cell receptor beta chain originates from a study of chemoradiotherapy in HPV16-positive cancers. The study, taken as a whole, reports: HPV-responsive T-cell expansion during chemoradiotherapy was linked to improved recurrence-free survival in HPV16-positive patients.

As to this clone: Its antigen remains unidentified.

Samples were taken several times over chemoradiotherapy. Using immunoSEQ multiplex PCR, the repertoire was profiled, and TCRdb retains in-frame clones only, with some absent. In the table there are 40,000 to 65,000 clones, around nine tenths of which are singletons. With 0 bases clipped from V and 7 bases from J, the junction kept 10 bases outside the gene matches. The CDR3 is 17 amino acids. Looked up from germline, CDR1 is SGDLS and CDR2 is YYNGEE. Sequencing was performed on blood, taken from a patient who underwent chemoradiotherapy. The receptor was isolated from a human donor with HPV-associated anogenital cancer. V gene TRBV9 combines with J gene TRBJ1-6; TRBD1 matches at 7 bases. For the CDR3, the DNA is TGTGCCAGCAGCGTAGATCCAGGGGGTAGGGGAAATTCACCCCTCCACTTT. Translation gives CASSVDPGGRGNSPLHF. Drawing the rest from reference TRBV9 and TRBJ1-6, the complete variable domain is DSGVTQTPKHLITATGQRVTLRCSPRSGDLSVYWYQQSLDQGLQFLIQYYNGEERAKGNILERFSAQQFPDLHSELNLSSLELGDSALYFCASSVDPGGRGNSPLHFGNGTRLTVT.